The 19 T cell receptor beta chains reported below all come from one sample, sequenced in a study of shared clonotypes between healthy human individuals. Only in-frame clones appear in the TCRdb table, and some are missing; sequencing was by immunoSEQ multiplex PCR. The sample has millions of clones, roughly 95% seen once; the top ten hold roughly 1%. Terminally differentiated effector memory CD45RA+ cells were left out of the naive CD8 fraction, which was CD45RO-negative and positively selected for CCR7. Specimen: naive CD8+ T cells sorted from blood. All receptors derive from a man between 18 and 29 years old in good health.

The chain couples TRBV4-1 to TRBJ2-7; D remains unclear. V was shortened by 1 base and J by 5 bases, with 15 bases between the two germline ends. Germline-derived CDR1 and CDR2 are MGHRA and YSYEKL. The CDR3 has 15 amino acids. The CDR3 loop reads CASSQASGREHEQYF. CDR3 in DNA: TGCGCCAGCAGCCAAGCTTCCGGACGCGAGCACGAGCAGTACTTC.

Points on this clone: Other DNA sequences within the sample encode an identical CDR3. The V gene is TRBV28, the J gene TRBJ2-7; D may be TRBD1 (6 bases). The CDR3 covers 13 residues. Per the germline V gene, CDR1 is MDHEN and CDR2 is SYDVKM. V was trimmed by 3 bases and J by 2 bases, leaving 8 bases between them. The CDR3 DNA reads TGTGCCAGCAGTTTCGCAGGGGCCTACGAGCAGTACTTC. Translation: CASSFAGAYEQYF.

This clone was seen just once. The chain recombines TRBV7-9 with TRBJ2-1, with 9 bases matching TRBD1. The CDR3 runs 16 residues. Per the germline V gene, CDR1 is SEHNR and CDR2 is FQNEAQ (reference sequence). After removal of 4 bases from V and 8 bases from J, the junction contained 12 bases not matched to a gene. The CDR3 DNA reads as TGTGCCAGCAGCTCTAGACAGGGGGAGGTAAATCATGAGCAGTTCTTC. Amino acids: CASSSRQGEVNHEQFF. Using reference TRBV7-9 and TRBJ2-1 for the parts outside the CDR3, the full variable domain is DTGVSQNPRHKITKRGQNVTFRCDPISEHNRLYWYRQTLGQGPEFLTYFQNEAQLEKSRLLSDRFSAERPKGSFSTLEIQRTEQGDSAMYLCASSSRQGEVNHEQFFGPGTRLTVL.

J is TRBJ1-5 and V is TRBV5-6; a weak D match, TRBD1 (5 bases). V was cut by 1 base and J by 0 bases, with 11 bases left in between. Germline CDR1 and CDR2: SGHDT and YYEEEE. The CDR3 loop spans 16 amino acids. The CDR3 reads CASSLLTDYSNQPQHF. The CDR3 DNA sequence: TGTGCCAGCAGCTTGTTGACAGACTATAGCAATCAGCCCCAGCATTTT.

Here the CDR3 DNA reads TGTGCCAGCAGCTTAACGGGCCTAGCGGGGGAGACCCAGTACTTC. Residues: CASSLTGLAGETQYF. The chain combines TRBV7-3 with TRBJ2-5; TRBD2 agrees at 9 bases. J gave up 5 bases and V 0 bases, and 4 bases lay outside the gene matches. The CDR3 spans 15 residues. Germline V gives CDR1 SGHTA, CDR2 FQGTGA.

This clone came up once. The chain uses TRBV5-6 and TRBJ1-2, with TRBD1 as a possible D gene (5 bases). The germline gives CDR1 SGHDT, CDR2 YYEEEE. This CDR3 region has 15 residues. Deletions cut 1 base from V and 0 bases from J, with 10 bases between. The CDR3 protein is CASSLLPDTNYGYTF. In DNA, the CDR3 is TGTGCCAGCAGCTTGTTACCGGACACTAACTATGGCTACACCTTC.

Concerning this clone itself: The identical CDR3 is also encoded by other nucleotide sequences in the sample. CDR3 protein: CASSYSGQGYEQYF. The CDR3 DNA is TGTGCCAGCAGTTACTCAGGACAGGGCTACGAGCAGTACTTC. The rearrangement joins TRBV6-5 to TRBJ2-7, with 8 bases fitting TRBD1. The CDR3 sequence is 14 residues long. V lost 0 bases and J lost 3; bases outside the gene matches: 1. The germline V gene encodes CDR1 MNHEY and CDR2 SVGAGI.

This chain uses TRBV19 with TRBJ2-1, with D unclear. Deletions cut 3 bases from V and 6 bases from J, with 9 bases between. This CDR3 comprises 13 residues. From germline, CDR1 is LNHDA and CDR2 SQIVND (reference sequence). The DNA of the CDR3 is TGTGCCAGTAGTATGACGCCTACCAATGAGCAGTTCTTC. Amino acid sequence: CASSMTPTNEQFF.

This chain uses TRBV13 with TRBJ2-1; 7 nucleotides match TRBD1. The V segment lost 0 bases and the J segment 5 bases; nucleotides outside the gene matches: 16. CDR3 length: 19 residues. Germline CDR1 reads PRHDT; CDR2 reads FYEKMQ (reference sequence). The DNA of the CDR3 is TGTGCCAGCAGCTTAGGAAATGACTTGGGACAGCATATGGACAATGAGCAGTTCTTC. Protein: CASSLGNDLGQHMDNEQFF.

The chain carries TRBV6-5 and TRBJ2-7, with 7 positions matching TRBD2. The CDR3 covers 14 residues. The junction had 7 bases not matched to a gene; V was cut back by 3 bases and J by 5 bases. Germline loops: CDR1 MNHEY, CDR2 SVGAGI. CDR3 sequence: CASSYVVGGDEQYF. The CDR3 region has the DNA TGTGCCAGCAGTTATGTAGTGGGGGGGGACGAGCAGTACTTC.

This chain joins TRBV5-1 and TRBJ2-5; TRBD1 might be the D (6 bases). V gave up 0 bases and J gave up 4 bases, with 10 bases separating them. CDR1 is SGHRS and CDR2 is YFSETQ in the germline V gene. This CDR3 spans 14 amino acids. CDR3 DNA sequence: TGCGCCAGCAGCTTGGATGGGGGCGCAGAGACCCAGTACTTC. Its translation is CASSLDGGAETQYF.

V usage is TRBV9 and J usage is TRBJ1-2; D may be TRBD1 (5 bases). The V gene's germline CDR1 is SGDLS and CDR2 YYNGEE. V was cut by 3 bases and J by 0 bases, with 12 bases left in between. The CDR3 is made up of 15 amino acids. The CDR3 DNA follows: TGTGCCAGCAGCGCACCCACAGGAGCTAACTATGGCTACACCTTC. Encoded protein: CASSAPTGANYGYTF.

In the case of this clone: A much larger clonotype is one base distant, so this may be a read error. The rearrangement joins TRBV7-2 to TRBJ1-1; no definite D call. CDR1 and CDR2 (germline): SGHTA, FQGNSA. This CDR3 has 13 residues. Trimming took off 1 base at V and 1 base at J, with 4 bases between the two ends. The CDR3 DNA follows: TGTGCCAGCAGCTTAGTGGGGAACACTGAAGCTTTCTTT. This encodes CASSLVGNTEAFF.

Turning to this clone: An end of the junction does not agree with germline; a read error may underlie this. This sequence joins TRBV27 and TRBJ2-7, with TRBD1 matching 11 bases. Germline loops: CDR1 MNHEY, CDR2 SMNVEV (reference sequence). The CDR3 consists of 15 residues. The CDR3 protein is CAGSLGTGGSYEQYF. CDR3 DNA sequence: TGTGCCGGCAGTTTGGGGACAGGGGGATCCTACGAGCAGTACTTC.

The chain carries TRBV4-3 and TRBJ2-3; no clear D gene. This CDR3 has 15 residues. V lost 0 bases and J lost 1, with 8 bases in between. CDR1 is LGHNA, CDR2 YSLEER, per germline. This chain's CDR3 is CASSQDRDRTDTQYF. CDR3 coding DNA: TGCGCCAGCAGCCAAGATAGAGATCGCACAGATACGCAGTATTTT.

This chain joins TRBV4-2 and TRBJ2-2; 7 nucleotides line up with TRBD1. This CDR3 is 12 amino acids long. CDR1 LGHNA and CDR2 YNFKEQ come from the germline V gene. The J segment lost 7 bases and the V segment lost 4 bases, leaving 0 bases of the junction unmatched. CDR3 in DNA: TGTGCCAGCAGCCGGACAGGCGGGGAGCTGTTTTTT. Residues: CASSRTGGELFF.

The chain employs TRBV11-2 and TRBJ2-2; perhaps TRBD2 as D (6 bases). Deletions cut 0 bases from V and 1 base from J, with 9 bases between. The length of the CDR3 is 16 residues. Germline V gene data show CDR1 as SGHAT and CDR2 as FQNNGV. CDR3 in amino acids: CASSLEGRENTGELFF. The CDR3, as DNA: TGTGCCAGCAGCTTAGAGGGGCGGGAGAACACCGGGGAGCTGTTTTTT.

The V call is TRBV7-8, the J call TRBJ2-7; D ambiguous. CDR1 is SGHVS and CDR2 is FQNEAQ in the germline V gene. The CDR3 has 15 amino acids. V was pared by 5 bases and J by 5 bases, with 19 bases between. The CDR3: CASSPLQAFPHEQYF. CDR3 coding DNA: TGTGCCAGCAGCCCATTGCAGGCTTTTCCCCACGAGCAGTACTTC.

About this clone itself: Other nucleotide sequences from this sample produce the same CDR3. Here the CDR3 reads CASSLGLNTEAFF. DNA of the CDR3: TGTGCCAGCAGCCTGGGACTGAACACTGAAGCTTTCTTT. This chain joins TRBV28 and TRBJ1-1, with a weak D call TRBD1 (5 bases). Germline V gene lookup returns CDR1 MDHEN and CDR2 SYDVKM. This CDR3 has 13 residues. The V gene lost 6 bases and the J gene lost 0 bases, with 8 bases spanning the gap.